A selection of T cell receptor beta chains follows, all from one sample in a study of blood T cell repertoires in COVID-19. Clones were sequenced by immunoSEQ multiplex PCR, and TCRdb holds only the in-frame ones, with some missing. The table lists hundreds of thousands of clones, about nine tenths of them singletons. Sequencing was performed on PBMCs or T cells enriched from blood (not recorded which). The receptors here all came from a woman aged 40-49 years with acute COVID-19. Each CDR3 is given with its conserved first and last residue. D genes are given only for firm matches. Where a row states a size, it is once, few, many or the class of an expanded clone; other rows omit it.

j_call d_call v_call clone_size cdr3_nt cdr3_aa
TRBJ1-1 NA TRBV7-2 NA TGTGCCAGCAGCTCCCGGACAGTCATGAACACTGAAGCTTTCTTT CASSSRTVMNTEAFF
TRBJ1-2 NA TRBV3-1/TRBV3-2 NA TGTGCCAGCAGCTTATGGGCCCGTCGAGACTATGGCTACACCTTC CASSLWARRDYGYTF
TRBJ1-3 TRBD1 TRBV18 NA TGTGCCAGCTCCCACGACAGGGGAAATGGAAACACCATATATTTT CASSHDRGNGNTIYF
TRBJ2-1 NA TRBV7-8 NA TGTGCCAGCAGCTTCCGGGACACTTACAATGAGCAGTTCTTC CASSFRDTYNEQFF
TRBJ1-5 NA TRBV7-8 NA TGTGCCAGCAGCGTAACCGCAGGAACTAGCAATCAGCCCCAGCATTTT CASSVTAGTSNQPQHF
TRBJ1-1 TRBD1 TRBV16 NA TGTGCCAGCAGCCTATACGCAGGGGGTTCTGAAGCTTTCTTT CASSLYAGGSEAFF
TRBJ2-4 TRBD2 TRBV20-1 once TGCAGTGCTAGTGCCGCGGGAGGAACCTCCAAAAACATTCAGTACTTC CSASAAGGTSKNIQYF
TRBJ1-5 TRBD1 TRBV6-5 NA TGTGCCAGCATTAGACAGGGGGCAGGGCAGCCCCAGCATTTT CASIRQGAGQPQHF
TRBJ2-1 NA TRBV27 NA TGTGCCAGCAGTTTTGCCCACCGCGGGAAAATGATCAATGAGCAGTTCTTC CASSFAHRGKMINEQFF
TRBJ1-3 NA TRBV18 NA TGTGCCAGCTCACAAGCCAGGGTGTCGGTTGGAAACACCATATATTTT CASSQARVSVGNTIYF
TRBJ1-2 NA TRBV28 NA TGTGCCAGCGGTAGTAACTATGGCTACACCTTC CASGSNYGYTF
TRBJ1-4 NA TRBV5-4 NA TGTGCCAGCAGCTATAAAAATGAAAAACTGTTTTTT CASSYKNEKLFF
TRBJ2-7 NA TRBV24-1 NA TGTGCCACCAGTGATCCAGGATACGAGCAGTACTTC CATSDPGYEQYF
TRBJ2-7 NA TRBV11-2 NA TGTGCCAGCAGCTTAAGGGAGACCTACGAGCAGTACTTC CASSLRETYEQYF
TRBJ2-1 TRBD2 TRBV14 once TGTGCCAGCAGCCAATCCACTAGCGGGAGGGCCCATGAGCAGTTCTTC CASSQSTSGRAHEQFF
TRBJ2-7 TRBD2 TRBV11-2 NA TGTGCCAGCAGCCCCGGAGGCTCGGGAGGGTACGAGCAGTACTTC CASSPGGSGGYEQYF
TRBJ2-7 NA TRBV21-1 few TGTGCCAGCAGGTTAGACGGGACACCCGACGCCTACGAGCAGTACTTC CASRLDGTPDAYEQYF
TRBJ1-1 NA TRBV7-9 NA TGTGCCAGCAGCTCGGGTGATTACACTGAAGCTTTCTTT CASSSGDYTEAFF
TRBJ1-1 TRBD1 TRBV28 NA TGTGCCAGCAGTCCCGGACAGGGGCGGACTGAAGCTTTCTTT CASSPGQGRTEAFF